This entry concerns a single TCR beta chain. Its antigen is undetermined. The assay was immunoSEQ multiplex PCR, and TCRdb's table has in-frame clones only and misses some. Of about 15,000 clones in the sample, 70% to 90% were seen once. The data originate from a study of high-grade serous ovarian cancer treatment subgroups. Study in general: Mean per sample: around 14,000 reads, some 7,500 unique TCR beta rearrangements. Study-level findings and limits: The analyses considered CDR3 and ignored CDR1 and CDR2.

Tumor tissue was taken before any definitive surgery or chemotherapy was given. This CDR3 has 17 residues. In germline, CDR1 is SGHDN, CDR2 FVKESK. The trim removed 0 bases at V and 3 bases at J, leaving 11 bases unmatched. The V call is TRBV14, the J call TRBJ2-7, with 7 bases that match TRBD2. The sample taken for sequencing was tumor tissue. This sequence was found in a human donor with high-grade serous ovarian cancer. The CDR3 nucleotides read TGTGCCAGCAGCCAAGATTTACCCGGGGGGTTCTTCTACGAGCAGTACTTC. This encodes CASSQDLPGGFFYEQYF.